The 23 T cell receptor beta chains reported below all come from one sample, sequenced in a study of cytomegalovirus exposure and HLA in healthy donors (dated by TCRdb to 2015 to 2018). The library was made by the immunoSEQ multiplex PCR assay. For the multiplex PCR, a mixture combining 60 forward primers for TCR Vbeta segments and 13 reverse primers for TCR Jbeta segments was used. Held by TCRdb, this immuneACCESS table contains in-frame sequences only and omits some clones. Under half of the omission traces to an unresolved V gene where checked; the cause of the rest is unknown. The sample profile shows around 150,000 clones; approximately 80% of them were found once. In total, the top ten clones hold 1.5% to 2% of the sample. Sequencing was performed on PBMCs. The receptors stem from a man aged 18 to 30 in good health and CMV-seronegative.

CDR3 in DNA: TGTGCCAGCAGCGTAGCCCCCGGAGGGGATACGCAGTATTTT. Amino acid sequence: CASSVAPGGDTQYF. The V call is TRBV9, the J call TRBJ2-3, with D possibly TRBD2 on 6 matching bases. Germline CDR1 and CDR2: SGDLS and YYNGEE. Trimming stripped 0 bases from V and 6 bases from J, with 11 bases between. The CDR3 consists of 14 residues.

The chain couples TRBV25-1 to TRBJ2-1, with D unresolved. Germline CDR1 MGHDK, CDR2 SYGVNS. This CDR3 spans 13 amino acids. V was trimmed by 1 base and J by 5 bases, leaving 6 bases between them. CDR3 protein: CASSELENNEQFF. CDR3 DNA: TGTGCCAGCAGTGAATTAGAGAACAATGAGCAGTTCTTC.

This rearrangement joins TRBV5-6 to TRBJ1-3; the D is unclear. This CDR3 has 16 amino acids. The germline gives CDR1 SGHDT, CDR2 YYEEEE. V gave up 4 bases and J gave up 0 bases, with 14 bases separating them. CDR3 amino acids: CASSERGPYSGNTIYF. The CDR3 DNA follows: TGTGCCAGCAGCGAGAGAGGGCCTTACTCTGGAAACACCATATATTTT.

The count of this clone is one. The chain employs TRBV19 and TRBJ2-1, with D unclear. V was clipped by 3 bases and J by 6 bases, with 12 bases between them. From germline, CDR1 is LNHDA and CDR2 SQIVND (reference sequence). The CDR3 is made up of 14 amino acids. The CDR3 DNA follows: TGTGCCAGTAGTATTCACCACAACCTCAATGAGCAGTTCTTC. The encoded protein is CASSIHHNLNEQFF.

The gene calls are TRBV7-3 and TRBJ2-5; tentatively, D is TRBD2 (6 bases). V was clipped by 4 bases and J by 5 bases, with 14 bases between them. This CDR3 comprises 14 residues. Germline V CDR1 and CDR2: SGHTA, FQGTGA. The CDR3 is CASSSLGSGETQYF. CDR3 nucleotide sequence: TGTGCCAGCAGCTCCCTCGGGAGCGGGGAGACCCAGTACTTC.

The CDR3 bases are TGTGCCAGCACCCAGATACCTGGTTCTAACTATGGCTACACCTTC. Encoded protein: CASTQIPGSNYGYTF. V usage is TRBV6-5 and J usage is TRBJ1-2; D remains ambiguous. CDR3 length: 15 amino acids. V was clipped by 7 bases and J by 0 bases, with 15 bases between them. Germline CDR1 MNHEY, CDR2 SVGAGI.

In this sample, this clone turned up a few times. V gene TRBV5-1 combines with J gene TRBJ1-5; 8 nucleotides align to TRBD1. V trimming: 4 bases; J trimming: 7 bases; junction bases outside the gene matches: 7. The CDR3 extends over 14 amino acids. Germline-derived CDR1 and CDR2 are SGHRS and YFSETQ. The CDR3 protein is CASSPGQVDQPQHF. The CDR3 DNA is TGCGCCAGCAGCCCGGGACAGGTCGACCAGCCCCAGCATTTT. Together with reference TRBV5-1 and TRBJ1-5, the CDR3 gives the full variable domain: KAGVTQTPRYLIKTRGQQVTLSCSPISGHRSVSWYQQTPGQGLQFLFEYFSETQRNKGNFPGRFSGRQFSNSRSEMNVSTLELGDSALYLCASSPGQVDQPQHFGDGTRLSIL.

The chain couples TRBV5-4 to TRBJ2-5; TRBD1 might be the D (6 bases). The better agreement between TRBJ2-7 and the DNA end casts doubt on the J call. CDR3 length: 18 amino acids. CDR1 SGHNT and CDR2 YYREEE come from the germline V gene (reference sequence). CDR3 nucleotides: TGTGCCAGCAGCATACCTCCGGGACAAGGCCCGGTAAGCGGCGAGCAGTACTTC. Translated, it gives CASSIPPGQGPVSGEQYF.

The genes are TRBV4-1 and TRBJ1-3, with TRBD1 as a possible D gene (6 bases). Trimming pared 3 bases from V and 4 bases from J, leaving 13 bases between. This CDR3 comprises 15 residues. Germline CDR1 reads MGHRA; CDR2 reads YSYEKL. CDR3 loop: CASSQNRVKGNTIYF. CDR3 in DNA: TGCGCCAGCAGCCAGAACAGGGTGAAGGGAAACACCATATATTTT.

V usage is TRBV9 and J usage is TRBJ2-3, with 11 bases lining up with TRBD2. There are 16 residues in the CDR3. Germline V lookup: CDR1 SGDLS, CDR2 YYNGEE. The J segment lost 4 bases and the V segment lost 1 base, leaving 5 bases of the junction unmatched. This CDR3 is CASSVTSGRGPDTQYF. As DNA, the CDR3 is TGTGCCAGCAGCGTAACTAGCGGGAGAGGTCCAGATACGCAGTATTTT.

The CDR3 DNA is TGCAGCGTTTGGACCGGGACAGGGGCCTACGAGCAGTACTTC. Translated, it gives CSVWTGTGAYEQYF. V gene TRBV29-1 combines with J gene TRBJ2-7, with TRBD1 matching 10 bases. CDR1 SQVTM and CDR2 ANQGSEA come from the germline V gene. This CDR3 spans 14 amino acids. V was pared by 5 bases and J by 2 bases, with 6 bases of the junction left unmatched.

The genes are TRBV7-9 and TRBJ1-3; no clear D. Germline V gives CDR1 SEHNR, CDR2 FQNEAQ (reference sequence). This CDR3 has 13 amino acids. V lost 6 bases and J 0 bases, leaving 6 bases between the germline ends. DNA of the CDR3: TGTGCCAGCAGTGAGCTCTCTGGAAACACCATATATTTT. Encoded protein: CASSELSGNTIYF.

A remark on this clone: This sample includes further DNA sequences coding for the same CDR3. CDR3 nucleotide sequence: TGCGCCAGCAGCCAGTCCGGGACAGGGGAGTCCTACGAGCAGTACTTC. This encodes CASSQSGTGESYEQYF. The chain employs TRBV4-3 and TRBJ2-7; 10 bases match TRBD1. The germline V gene has CDR1 LGHNA and CDR2 YSLEER. V lost 3 bases, J lost 1 base, and 6 bases stayed unmatched. CDR3 length: 16 amino acids.

The chain carries TRBV28 and TRBJ1-1; D gene unclear. The CDR3 is 15 amino acids. V shed 5 bases and J shed 1 base, with 14 bases lying between them. CDR1 is MDHEN and CDR2 is SYDVKM in the germline V gene. The CDR3 DNA follows: TGTGCCAGCAGTCGAGTCCCCCAGGCGAACACTGAAGCTTTCTTT. Translated, it gives CASSRVPQANTEAFF.

The V gene is TRBV28, the J gene TRBJ2-7, with D unresolved. The CDR3 is 13 amino acids. V shed 6 bases and J shed 0 bases, with 9 bases lying between them. CDR1 and CDR2 from the germline V gene are MDHEN and SYDVKM. The CDR3 is CASSQVFSYEQYF. The CDR3 nucleotides read TGTGCCAGCAGCCAGGTCTTCTCCTACGAGCAGTACTTC.

J is TRBJ2-1 and V is TRBV4-1; a weak D match, TRBD1 (6 bases). V was trimmed by 0 bases and J by 2 bases, leaving 14 bases between them. CDR1 MGHRA and CDR2 YSYEKL come from the germline V gene. The CDR3 loop spans 17 amino acids. The CDR3 region is CASSQDPTGTTYNEQFF. CDR3 bases: TGCGCCAGCAGCCAAGATCCCACAGGGACGACCTACAATGAGCAGTTCTTC.

The genes are TRBV29-1 and TRBJ2-1; D is unclear. The CDR3 has 11 amino acids. CDR1 and CDR2 (germline): SQVTM, ANQGSEA. Trimming left V 3 bases short and J 3 bases short, with 3 bases between. The chain's CDR3 is CSVDLYNEQFF. CDR3 coding DNA: TGCAGCGTTGACCTCTACAATGAGCAGTTCTTC.

The chain combines TRBV18 with TRBJ1-5; 8 bases are shared with TRBD1. The CDR3 has 15 amino acids. After removal of 3 bases from V and 4 bases from J, the junction contained 5 bases not matched to a gene. From germline, CDR1 is KGHSH and CDR2 LQKENI. CDR3: CASSPAGGGNQPQHF. The CDR3 DNA reads as TGTGCCAGCTCACCGGCAGGGGGCGGGAATCAGCCCCAGCATTTT.

The chain links TRBV5-1 to TRBJ2-5, with TRBD2 as a possible D gene (6 bases). The germline V gene encodes CDR1 SGHRS and CDR2 YFSETQ. Deletions cut 4 bases from V and 4 bases from J, with 14 bases between. The CDR3 is made up of 14 amino acids. CDR3 DNA sequence: TGCGCCAGCAGCACCACCGGGACTGTAGAGACCCAGTACTTC. It encodes CASSTTGTVETQYF.

This chain connects TRBV18 to TRBJ1-2; a possible D gene is TRBD1 (6 bases). This CDR3 has 17 residues. V lost 3 bases and J lost 0, with 17 bases in between. Germline assignment: CDR1 KGHSH and CDR2 LQKENI. This CDR3 is CASSPSAGVAANYGYTF. The CDR3 DNA reads as TGTGCCAGCTCACCTTCGGCAGGGGTAGCCGCTAACTATGGCTACACCTTC.

This chain connects TRBV18 to TRBJ2-7, with a possible D match to TRBD1 (6 bases). The CDR3 covers 14 residues. With 3 bases removed from V and 2 bases from J, the gap between germline ends came to 11 bases. Germline values: CDR1 KGHSH, CDR2 LQKENI. CDR3 sequence reads: CASSPGQIAYEQYF. The CDR3 DNA is TGTGCCAGCTCACCCGGACAGATCGCCTACGAGCAGTACTTC.

This chain uses TRBV14 with TRBJ1-1; TRBD1 matches 9 bases. Germline values: CDR1 SGHDN, CDR2 FVKESK. Trimming cost V 2 bases and J 6 bases; bases outside gene matches: 7. The CDR3 covers 15 residues. This CDR3 reads CASSQRQGGWSEAFF. DNA for the CDR3: TGTGCCAGCAGCCAACGACAGGGGGGATGGTCTGAAGCTTTCTTT.

The V and J genes are TRBV7-9 and TRBJ2-4, with D possibly being TRBD2 (6 bases). V lost 4 bases to trimming and J lost 5 bases, with 9 bases between them. CDR1 is SEHNR, CDR2 FQNEAQ, per germline (reference sequence). The CDR3 has 13 amino acids. CDR3 nucleotide sequence: TGTGCCAGCAGCTGGGGACTTGAAAACATTCAGTACTTC. Translated, it gives CASSWGLENIQYF.